This TCR beta chain appears in the sequencing data of a study of identifying expanded T cells in peripheral blood. Findings and limits, study-wide: Differentially abundant clones: around 1.2 between replicates, around 17 at 2 to 3 weeks, less than 20 at four. Variance in clone template counts between approximately two-week samples significantly increased with total template count across all healthy donors.

As to this clone: Its specificity is not known.

During the collection period, no donor immune events like infections were recorded. The repertoire was sequenced with immunoSEQ multiplex PCR; TCRdb's copy has only in-frame clones and lacks some. The sample has around 56,000 clones; over 80% are singletons. Sequences were obtained from blood. This sequence was found in a person between 18 and 70 years old in good health.

For the CDR3, the DNA is TGCGCCAGCAGCCAAGGGGGTATGCCTCCAGCTTTCTTT. Its protein is CASSQGGMPPAFF. The chain uses TRBV4-1 and TRBJ1-1; D ambiguous. CDR3 size: 13 residues. CDR1 and CDR2 from the germline V gene are MGHRA and YSYEKL. The V end was cut by 1 base, the J end by 10 bases, with 13 bases between.